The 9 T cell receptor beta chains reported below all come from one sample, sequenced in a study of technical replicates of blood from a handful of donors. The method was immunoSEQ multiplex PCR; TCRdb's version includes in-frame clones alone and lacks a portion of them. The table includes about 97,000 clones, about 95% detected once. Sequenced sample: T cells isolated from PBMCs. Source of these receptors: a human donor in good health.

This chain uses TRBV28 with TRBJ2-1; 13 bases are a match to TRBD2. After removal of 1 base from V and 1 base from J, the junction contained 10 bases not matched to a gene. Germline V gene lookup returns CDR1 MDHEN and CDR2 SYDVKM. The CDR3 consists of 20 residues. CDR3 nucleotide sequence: TGTGCCAGCAGTTTATCTCCGACTAGCGGGAGGCCCCTTTCCTACAATGAGCAGTTCTTC. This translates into CASSLSPTSGRPLSYNEQFF.

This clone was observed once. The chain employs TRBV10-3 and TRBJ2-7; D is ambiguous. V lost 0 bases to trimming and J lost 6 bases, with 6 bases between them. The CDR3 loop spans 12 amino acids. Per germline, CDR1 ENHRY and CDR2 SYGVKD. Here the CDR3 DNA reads TGTGCCATCAGTGAGTCTATTAGCGAGCAGTACTTC. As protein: CAISESISEQYF.

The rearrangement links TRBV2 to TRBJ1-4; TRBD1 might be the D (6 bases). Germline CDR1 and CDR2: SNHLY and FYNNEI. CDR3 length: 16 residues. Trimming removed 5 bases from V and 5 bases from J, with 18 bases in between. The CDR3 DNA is TGTGCCAGCAGTTCTTCAAGGGGCAGGGGAAATGAAAAACTGTTTTTT. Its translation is CASSSSRGRGNEKLFF.

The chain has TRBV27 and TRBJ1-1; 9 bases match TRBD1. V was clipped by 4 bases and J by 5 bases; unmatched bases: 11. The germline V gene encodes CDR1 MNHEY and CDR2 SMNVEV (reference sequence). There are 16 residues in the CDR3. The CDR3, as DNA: TGTGCCAGCAGTTATACCGGGACAGGGAGATTAACTGAAGCTTTCTTT. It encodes CASSYTGTGRLTEAFF.

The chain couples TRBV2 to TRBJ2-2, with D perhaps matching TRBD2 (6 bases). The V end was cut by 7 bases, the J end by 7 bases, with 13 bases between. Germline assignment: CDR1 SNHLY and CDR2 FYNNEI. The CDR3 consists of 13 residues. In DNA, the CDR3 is TGTGCCAGCATGGAGGGGCGCCACGGGGAGCTGTTTTTT. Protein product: CASMEGRHGELFF. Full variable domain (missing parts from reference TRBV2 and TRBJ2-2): EPEVTQTPSHQVTQMGQEVILRCVPISNHLYFYWYRQILGQKVEFLVSFYNNEISEKSEIFDDQFSVERPDGSNFTLKIRSTKLEDSAMYFCASMEGRHGELFFGEGSRLTVL.

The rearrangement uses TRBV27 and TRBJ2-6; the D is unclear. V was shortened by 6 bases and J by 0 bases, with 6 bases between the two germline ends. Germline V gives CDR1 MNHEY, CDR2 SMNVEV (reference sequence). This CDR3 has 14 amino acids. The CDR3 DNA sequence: TGTGCCAGCAGCCTGTACTCTGGGGCCAACGTCCTGACTTTC. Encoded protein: CASSLYSGANVLTF.

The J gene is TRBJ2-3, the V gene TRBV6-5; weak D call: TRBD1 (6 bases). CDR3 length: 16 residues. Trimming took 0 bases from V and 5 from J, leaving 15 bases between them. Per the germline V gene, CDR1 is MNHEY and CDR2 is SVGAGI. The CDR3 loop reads CASSYSLGAEKDTQYF. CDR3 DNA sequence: TGTGCCAGCAGTTACTCATTGGGGGCCGAGAAAGATACGCAGTATTTT.

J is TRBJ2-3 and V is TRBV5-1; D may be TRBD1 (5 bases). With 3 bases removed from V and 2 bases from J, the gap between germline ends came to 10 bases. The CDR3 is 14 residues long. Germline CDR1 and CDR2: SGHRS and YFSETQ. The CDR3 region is CASSSWTPTDTQYF. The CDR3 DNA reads TGCGCCAGCAGCTCCTGGACACCCACAGATACGCAGTATTTT.

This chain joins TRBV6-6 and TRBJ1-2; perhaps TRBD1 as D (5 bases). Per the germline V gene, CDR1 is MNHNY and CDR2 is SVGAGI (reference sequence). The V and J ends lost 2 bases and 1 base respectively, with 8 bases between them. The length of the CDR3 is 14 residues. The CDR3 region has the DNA TGTGCCAGCAGTTACGCAGGGATTAACTATGGCTACACCTTC. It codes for CASSYAGINYGYTF.